This T cell receptor beta chain was retrieved from a study of response to subunit inactivated influenza vaccine. TCRdb re-called the RT-PCR reads through MiXCR, storing one row per CDR3 protein. The repertoire holds about 520,000 distinct CDR3 sequences, with 25% as singletons. Study-wide results and limits: After each seasonal influenza vaccination, few new T cells are recruited, the authors suggested.

Per germline, CDR1 SGHAT and CDR2 FQNNGV. V lost 5 bases and J lost 9, with 14 bases in between. This CDR3 contains 12 residues. As for this clonotype: What it binds is unknown.

The input for sequencing was CD4+ T cells sorted from PBMCs, taken roughly 5 days after vaccination. The V call is TRBV11-2, the J call TRBJ2-7; D possibly matches TRBD1 or TRBD2 (5 bases each). This sequence originates from a man in his fifties or sixties who received an inactivated influenza vaccine. CDR3 nucleotide sequence: TGTGCCAGCAGCCGTGGGGGTAACGGGCAGTACTTC. Its protein product is CASSRGGNGQYF.